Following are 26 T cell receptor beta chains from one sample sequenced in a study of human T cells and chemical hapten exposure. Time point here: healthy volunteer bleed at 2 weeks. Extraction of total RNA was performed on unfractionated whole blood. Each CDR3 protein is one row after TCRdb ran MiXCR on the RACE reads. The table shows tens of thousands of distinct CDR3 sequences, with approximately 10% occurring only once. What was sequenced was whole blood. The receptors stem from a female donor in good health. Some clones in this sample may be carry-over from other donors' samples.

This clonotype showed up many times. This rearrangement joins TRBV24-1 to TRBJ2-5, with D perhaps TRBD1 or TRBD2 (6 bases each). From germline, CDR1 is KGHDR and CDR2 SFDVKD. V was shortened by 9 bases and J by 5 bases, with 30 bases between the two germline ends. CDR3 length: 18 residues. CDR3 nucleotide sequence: TGTGCCACCGGCAAACTAAGGACGGGGGCCCTCGTTGGGGAGACCCAGTACTTC. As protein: CATGKLRTGALVGETQYF.

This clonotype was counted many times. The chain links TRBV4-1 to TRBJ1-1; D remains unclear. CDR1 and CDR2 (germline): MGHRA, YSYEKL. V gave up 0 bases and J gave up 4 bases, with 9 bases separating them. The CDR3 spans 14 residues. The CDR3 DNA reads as TGCGCCAGCAGCCAAGATTTCAGAACCACTGAAGCTTTCTTT. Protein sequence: CASSQDFRTTEAFF.

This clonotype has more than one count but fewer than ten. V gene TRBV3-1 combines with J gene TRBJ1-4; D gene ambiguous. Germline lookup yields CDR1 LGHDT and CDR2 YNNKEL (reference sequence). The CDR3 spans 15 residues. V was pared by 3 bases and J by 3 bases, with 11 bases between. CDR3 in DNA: TGTGCCAGCAGCCACGTCCGGGAGTCTAATGAAAAACTGTTTTTT. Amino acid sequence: CASSHVRESNEKLFF.

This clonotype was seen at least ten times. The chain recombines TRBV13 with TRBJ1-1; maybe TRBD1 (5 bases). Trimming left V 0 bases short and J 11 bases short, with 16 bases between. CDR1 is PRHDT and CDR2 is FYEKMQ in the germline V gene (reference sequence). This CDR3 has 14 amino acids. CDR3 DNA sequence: TGTGCCAGCAGCTTAGGCCTGGAGGGGCCGGAGGCTTTCTTT. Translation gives CASSLGLEGPEAFF.

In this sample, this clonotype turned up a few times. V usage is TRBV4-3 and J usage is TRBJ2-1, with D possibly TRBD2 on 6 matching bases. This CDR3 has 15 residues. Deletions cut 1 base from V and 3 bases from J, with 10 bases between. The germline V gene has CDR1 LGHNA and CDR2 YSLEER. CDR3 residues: CASSQGPGLYNEQFF. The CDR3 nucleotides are TGCGCCAGCAGCCAAGGTCCGGGACTCTACAATGAGCAGTTCTTC.

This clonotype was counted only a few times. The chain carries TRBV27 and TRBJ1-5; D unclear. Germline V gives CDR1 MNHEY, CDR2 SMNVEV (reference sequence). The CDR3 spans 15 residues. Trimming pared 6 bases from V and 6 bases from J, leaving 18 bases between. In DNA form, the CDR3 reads TGTGCCAGCAGCCCAAGTATGGGTGGCGCTCAGCCCCAGCATTTT. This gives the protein CASSPSMGGAQPQHF.

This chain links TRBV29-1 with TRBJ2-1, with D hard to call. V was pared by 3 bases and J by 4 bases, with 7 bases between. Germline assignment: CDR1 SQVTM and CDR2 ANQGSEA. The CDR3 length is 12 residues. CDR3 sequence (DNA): TGCAGCGTTGAGAGTTTTTACAATGAGCAGTTCTTC. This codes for CSVESFYNEQFF.

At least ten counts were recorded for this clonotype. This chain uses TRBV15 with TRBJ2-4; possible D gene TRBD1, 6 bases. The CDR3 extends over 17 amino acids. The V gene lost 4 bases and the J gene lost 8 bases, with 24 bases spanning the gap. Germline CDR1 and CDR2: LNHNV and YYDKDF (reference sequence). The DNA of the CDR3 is TGTGCCACCAGCATAGAAGGAGGAAGGGGGTGGGTGGACATTCAGTACTTC. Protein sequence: CATSIEGGRGWVDIQYF. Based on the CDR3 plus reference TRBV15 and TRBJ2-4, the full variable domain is DAMVIQNPRYQVTQFGKPVTLSCSQTLNHNVMYWYQQKSSQAPKLLFHYYDKDFNNEADTPDNFQSRRPNTSFCFLDIRSPGLGDTAMYLCATSIEGGRGWVDIQYFGAGTRLSVL.

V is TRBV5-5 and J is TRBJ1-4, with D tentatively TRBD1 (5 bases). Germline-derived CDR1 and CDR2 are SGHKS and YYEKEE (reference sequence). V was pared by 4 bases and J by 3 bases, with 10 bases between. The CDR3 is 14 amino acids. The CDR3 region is CASSIRDPNEKLFF. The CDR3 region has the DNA TGTGCCAGCAGCATCCGGGACCCTAATGAAAAACTGTTTTTT.

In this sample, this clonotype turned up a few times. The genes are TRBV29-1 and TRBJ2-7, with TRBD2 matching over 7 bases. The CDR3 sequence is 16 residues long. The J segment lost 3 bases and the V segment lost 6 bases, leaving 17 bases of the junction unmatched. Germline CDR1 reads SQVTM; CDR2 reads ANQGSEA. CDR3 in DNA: TGCAGCGTCGTTCTACCGGGCTCTAGCGGATACTACGAGCAGTACTTC. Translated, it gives CSVVLPGSSGYYEQYF.

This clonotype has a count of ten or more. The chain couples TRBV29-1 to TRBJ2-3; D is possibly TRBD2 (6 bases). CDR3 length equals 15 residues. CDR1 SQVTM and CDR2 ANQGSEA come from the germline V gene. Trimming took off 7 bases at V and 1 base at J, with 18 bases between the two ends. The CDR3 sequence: CSGIPGGRGTDTQYF. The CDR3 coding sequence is TGCAGCGGGATTCCCGGAGGGCGCGGCACAGATACGCAGTATTTT.

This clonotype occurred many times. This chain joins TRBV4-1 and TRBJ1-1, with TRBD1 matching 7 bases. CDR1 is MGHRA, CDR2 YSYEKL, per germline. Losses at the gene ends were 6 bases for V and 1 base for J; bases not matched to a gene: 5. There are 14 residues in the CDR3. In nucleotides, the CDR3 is TGCGCCAGCAGGGGATACAGGGGGAACACTGAAGCTTTCTTT. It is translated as CASRGYRGNTEAFF.

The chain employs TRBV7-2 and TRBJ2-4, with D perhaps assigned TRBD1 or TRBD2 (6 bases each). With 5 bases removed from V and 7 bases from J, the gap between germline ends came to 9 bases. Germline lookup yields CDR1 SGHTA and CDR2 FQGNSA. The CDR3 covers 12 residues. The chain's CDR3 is CASSTGANIQYF. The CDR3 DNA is TGTGCCAGCAGCACGGGGGCTAACATTCAGTACTTC.

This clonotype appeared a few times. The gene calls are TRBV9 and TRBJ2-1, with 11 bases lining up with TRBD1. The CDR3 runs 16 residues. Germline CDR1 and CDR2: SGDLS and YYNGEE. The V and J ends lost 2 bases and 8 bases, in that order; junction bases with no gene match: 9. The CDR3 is CASSVTGTGGVYEQFF. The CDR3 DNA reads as TGTGCCAGCAGCGTCACCGGGACAGGGGGTGTATATGAGCAGTTCTTC.

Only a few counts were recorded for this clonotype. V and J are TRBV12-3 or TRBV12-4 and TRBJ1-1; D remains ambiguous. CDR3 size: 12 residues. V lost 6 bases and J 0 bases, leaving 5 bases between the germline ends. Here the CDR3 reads CASRLMNTEAFF. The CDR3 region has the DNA TGTGCCAGCAGACTTATGAACACTGAAGCTTTCTTT.

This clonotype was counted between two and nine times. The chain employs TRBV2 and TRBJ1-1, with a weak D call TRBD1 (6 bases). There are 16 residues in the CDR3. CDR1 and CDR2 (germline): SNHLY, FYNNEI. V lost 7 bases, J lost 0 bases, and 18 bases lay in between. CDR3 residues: CASNGQGPIMNTEAFF. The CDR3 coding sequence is TGTGCCAGCAATGGGCAGGGGCCCATCATGAACACTGAAGCTTTCTTT.

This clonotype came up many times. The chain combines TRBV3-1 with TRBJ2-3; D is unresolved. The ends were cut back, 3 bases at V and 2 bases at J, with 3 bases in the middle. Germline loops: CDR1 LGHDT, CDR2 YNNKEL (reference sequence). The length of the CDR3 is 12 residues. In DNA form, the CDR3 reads TGTGCCAGCAGCCAGACCACAGATACGCAGTATTTT. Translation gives CASSQTTDTQYF.

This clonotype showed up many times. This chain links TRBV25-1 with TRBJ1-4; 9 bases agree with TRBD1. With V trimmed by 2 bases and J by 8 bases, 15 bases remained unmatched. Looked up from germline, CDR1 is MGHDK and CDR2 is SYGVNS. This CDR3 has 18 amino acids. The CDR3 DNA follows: TGTGCCAGCAGTGAACACCGGGACAGGGAAGGGAATGGCGAAAAACTGTTTTTT. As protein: CASSEHRDREGNGEKLFF.

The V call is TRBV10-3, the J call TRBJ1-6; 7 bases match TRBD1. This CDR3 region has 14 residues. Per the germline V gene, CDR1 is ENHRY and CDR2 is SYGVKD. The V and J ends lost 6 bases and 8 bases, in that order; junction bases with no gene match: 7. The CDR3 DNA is TGTGCCATCAGAGAGACAGGGTCGGATTCACCCCTCCACTTT. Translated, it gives CAIRETGSDSPLHF.

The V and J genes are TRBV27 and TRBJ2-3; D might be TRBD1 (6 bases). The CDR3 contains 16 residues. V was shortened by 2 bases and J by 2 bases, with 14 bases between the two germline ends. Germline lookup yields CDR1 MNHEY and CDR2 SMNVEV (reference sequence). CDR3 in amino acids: CASSLEGGYDTDTQYF. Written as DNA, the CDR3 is TGTGCCAGCAGTTTAGAAGGGGGTTACGACACAGATACGCAGTATTTT.

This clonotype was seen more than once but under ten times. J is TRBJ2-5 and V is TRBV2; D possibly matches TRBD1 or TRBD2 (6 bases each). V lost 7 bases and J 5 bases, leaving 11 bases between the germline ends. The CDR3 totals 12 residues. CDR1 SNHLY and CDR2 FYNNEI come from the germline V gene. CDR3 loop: CASMGGSETQYF. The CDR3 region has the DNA TGTGCCAGCATGGGGGGCAGCGAGACCCAGTACTTC.

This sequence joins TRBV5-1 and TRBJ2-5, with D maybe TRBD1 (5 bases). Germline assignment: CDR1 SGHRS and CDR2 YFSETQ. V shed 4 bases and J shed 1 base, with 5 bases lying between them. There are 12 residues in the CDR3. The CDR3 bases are TGCGCCAGCAGCACAGGCCAAGAGACCCAGTACTTC. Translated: CASSTGQETQYF.

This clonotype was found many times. The CDR3 loop reads CASSLGVNTGELFF. The CDR3 bases are TGTGCCAGCAGCTTAGGGGTCAACACCGGGGAGCTGTTTTTT. This chain uses TRBV7-9 with TRBJ2-2; D is undetermined. Trimming took off 1 base at V and 2 bases at J, with 5 bases between the two ends. The CDR3 totals 14 residues. Per germline, CDR1 SEHNR and CDR2 FQNEAQ (reference sequence).

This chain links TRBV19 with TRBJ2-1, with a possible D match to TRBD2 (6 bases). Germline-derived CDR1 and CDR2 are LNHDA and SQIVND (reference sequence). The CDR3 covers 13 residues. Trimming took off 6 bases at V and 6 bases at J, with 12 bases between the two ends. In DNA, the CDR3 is TGTGCCAGTAGCCGGAGGGAAATCAATGAGCAGTTCTTC. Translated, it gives CASSRREINEQFF.

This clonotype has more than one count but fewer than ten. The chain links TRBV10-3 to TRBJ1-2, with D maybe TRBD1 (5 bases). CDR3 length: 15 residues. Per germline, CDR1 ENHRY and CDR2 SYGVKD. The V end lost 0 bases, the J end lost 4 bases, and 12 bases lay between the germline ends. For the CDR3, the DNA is TGTGCCATCAGTGAGTCGGCACCTGGGGCCTATGGCTACACCTTC. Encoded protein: CAISESAPGAYGYTF.

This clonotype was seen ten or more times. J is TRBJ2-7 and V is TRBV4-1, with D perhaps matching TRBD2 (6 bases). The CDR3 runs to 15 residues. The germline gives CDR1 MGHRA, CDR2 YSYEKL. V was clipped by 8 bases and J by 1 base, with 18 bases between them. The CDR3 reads CASRVGPGLSYEQYF. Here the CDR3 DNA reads TGCGCCAGCCGCGTCGGCCCGGGACTTTCCTACGAGCAGTACTTC.